This T cell receptor beta chain was captured by sequencing in a study of OX40 agonist ivuxolimab in advanced cancers. The overall study: Patients were given ivuxolimab, an antibody that agonizes OX40 (CD134). Across the patients, intravenous ivuxolimab was delivered every 2 weeks at 0.01 to 10 mg/kg. Past anti-PD-1, anti-PD-L1 or anti-CTLA-4 therapy was accepted, and 35% to 45% had received some.

Using immunoSEQ multiplex PCR, the repertoire was profiled, and TCRdb retains in-frame clones only, with some absent. The table lists about 5,500 clones, 80% to 90% of them singletons. In this sample, this clone turned up once. Other DNA sequences from this sample encode an identical CDR3 as well. Germline assignment: CDR1 SGHAT and CDR2 FQNNGV. The CDR3 consists of 15 residues. V gave up 1 base and J gave up 7 bases, with 11 bases separating them. This rearrangement joins TRBV11-2 to TRBJ1-6; no clear D gene. The clonotype originates from an adult with an advanced solid tumor such as melanoma, head and neck, liver or kidney cancer. Specimen: CD4+ or CD8+ T cells sorted from blood, collected in a trial of the OX40 agonist ivuxolimab. This chain's CDR3 is CASSLGRWRNSPLHF. The CDR3 DNA reads as TGTGCCAGCAGCTTAGGGAGGTGGAGGAATTCACCCCTCCACTTT.